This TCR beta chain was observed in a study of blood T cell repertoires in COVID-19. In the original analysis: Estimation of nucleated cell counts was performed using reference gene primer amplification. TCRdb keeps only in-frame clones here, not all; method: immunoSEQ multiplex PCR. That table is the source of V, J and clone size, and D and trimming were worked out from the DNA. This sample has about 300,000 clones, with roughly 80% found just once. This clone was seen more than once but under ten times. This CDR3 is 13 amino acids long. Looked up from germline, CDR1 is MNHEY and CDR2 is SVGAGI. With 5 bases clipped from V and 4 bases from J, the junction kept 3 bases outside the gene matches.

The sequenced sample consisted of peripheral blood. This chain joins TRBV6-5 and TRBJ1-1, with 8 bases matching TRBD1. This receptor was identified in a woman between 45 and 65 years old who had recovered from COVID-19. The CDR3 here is CASSRDRITEAFF. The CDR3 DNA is TGTGCCAGCAGTAGGGACAGGATCACTGAAGCTTTCTTT.